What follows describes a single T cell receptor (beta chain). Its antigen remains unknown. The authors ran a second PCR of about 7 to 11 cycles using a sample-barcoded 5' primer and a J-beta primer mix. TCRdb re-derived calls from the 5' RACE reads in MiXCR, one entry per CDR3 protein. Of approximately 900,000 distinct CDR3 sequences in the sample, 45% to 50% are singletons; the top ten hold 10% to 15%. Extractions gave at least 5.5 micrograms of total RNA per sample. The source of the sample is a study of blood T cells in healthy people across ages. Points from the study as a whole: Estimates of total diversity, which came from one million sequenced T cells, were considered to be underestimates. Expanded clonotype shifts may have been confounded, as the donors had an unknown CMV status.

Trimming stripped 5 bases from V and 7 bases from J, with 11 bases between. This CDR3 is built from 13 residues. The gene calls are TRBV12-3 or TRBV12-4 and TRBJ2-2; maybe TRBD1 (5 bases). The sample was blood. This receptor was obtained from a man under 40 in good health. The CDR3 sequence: CASSVGDNGELFF. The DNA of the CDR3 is TGTGCCAGCAGTGTAGGGGATAACGGGGAGCTGTTTTTT.